A selection of T cell receptor beta chains follows, all from one sample in a study of Ad26.COV2.S vaccination and SARS-CoV-2 variants. Clones were sequenced by immunoSEQ multiplex PCR, and TCRdb holds only the in-frame ones, with some missing. The sample lists about 680,000 clones, around 90% occurring once. The material was peripheral blood, obtained in a trial of Ad26.COV2.S vaccine versus placebo. These receptors were obtained from a person aged 18-65 years who received the Ad26.COV2.S COVID-19 vaccine or a placebo. The conserved cysteine and the conserved F or W are not part of the CDR3 here. D genes are given only for firm matches. A row's size may be missing; if present it is once, few, many or a size class.

clone_size d_call v_call cdr3_aa
. . TRBV25-1 ASSEYKGSSYEQY
. . TRBV6-5 ASSYGPAYEQY
. . TRBV2 ASSEGWGGETQY
. . TRBV15 ATSRDKGPNQPQH
. . TRBV19 ASSIWQGNQPQH
. . TRBV7-9 ASANSNQPQH
. TRBD2 TRBV10-2 ASSELRGRTLYNEQF
. . TRBV13 ASSPPGGQLNTEAF
. TRBD1 TRBV6-1 ASSEFSTGNEGKLF
. TRBD2 TRBV18 ASSSTSGSDEQF
once TRBD2 TRBV30 AGTKAGHTDTQY
few . TRBV5-1 ASSLAGELYEQY
. . TRBV15 ATEGPGAPYNEQF
. . TRBV11-2 ASSLTAGTGIEPQH
few . TRBV5-1 ASSRDGSTYGYT
. . TRBV30 AWGGSLYNEQF
once . TRBV6-5 ASRGATVSPLH
. . TRBV21-1 ASSKPTGGTSIHPLNTEAF
once TRBD1 TRBV6-5 ASSYGRTGQETQY
. . TRBV5-6 ASSLTGTGELF
. . TRBV7-3 ASSLRGERPETQY
. TRBD1 TRBV5-1 ASSLTGDETQY
. . TRBV27 ASSPWGAGTQY
. . TRBV7-2 ASSFTGGSGELF
. TRBD2 TRBV5-1 ASSLSTSGYNEQF
. . TRBV7-7 ASSYIYSGELF
. . TRBV19 ASSSLDSHAEQY
. . TRBV6-4 ASSEQDLDTQY
. . TRBV3-1/TRBV3-2 ASSQDLARGDTQY
. . TRBV10-3 AISESSENQPQH
. TRBD1 TRBV10-3 AIRSTRGRDYGYT
. TRBD1 TRBV19 ASSIGTDSNQPQH
. . TRBV7-2 ASSPEPGPYNEQF
. . TRBV5-6 ASSLGTGTPSGELF
. . TRBV4-3 ASSQGYGGNQPQH
. . TRBV15 ATNRDYTGELF
. . TRBV10-2 ASSEGSGYT
. TRBD1 TRBV7-8 ASSDRGNTEAF
. . TRBV4-2 ASSQENIQY
once . TRBV3-1/TRBV3-2 ASSQNPAGGEKLF
. TRBD2 TRBV6-1 ASSELLAGGPNEQF
. TRBD1 TRBV7-2 ASSARQGGRSSYEQY
. TRBD2 TRBV5-1 ASSQSSGSPKGDEQF
. TRBD2 TRBV4-3 ASPRAGLGEQY
few . TRBV19 ASMLGDSNNEQF
few . TRBV27 ASSLQGSGQPQH
. . TRBV15 ATTITGNTGELF
once . TRBV27 ASKNPGANVLT
. TRBD2 TRBV6-5 ASSYLSGSLMDTQY
. . TRBV7-9 ATLGDRSYEQY
. TRBD2 TRBV5-1 ASSHRLAGFNEQF
. . TRBV7-3 ASSLGGGTQY
once . TRBV18 ASSPRPAGTNTGELF
. . TRBV30 AWKGPRGREQY
once TRBD1 TRBV7-2 ASSFRTGEQY